This passage covers 17 T cell receptor beta chains from one sample sequenced in a study of shared clonotypes between healthy human individuals. Produced via immunoSEQ multiplex PCR; TCRdb's table is partial and in-frame only. The sample has roughly 2,500,000 clones; 93% are singletons. The sequencing sample was made of naive CD4+ T cells from PBMCs. The subset denotes: CD45RA+ positively selected. All receptors come from a man between 18 and 29 years old in good health. Some clones in this sample may be carry-over from other donors' samples.

The rearrangement links TRBV6-1 to TRBJ2-1; D unresolved. The CDR3 is 15 residues long. CDR1 and CDR2 (germline): MNHNS, SASEGT. Trimming left V 5 bases short and J 9 bases short, with 20 bases between. CDR3 protein: CASSQQWTAVGEQFF. The DNA of the CDR3 is TGTGCCAGCAGTCAACAGTGGACCGCAGTTGGTGAGCAGTTCTTC.

The chain carries TRBV11-2 and TRBJ1-2; D is ambiguous. Trimming cost V 1 base and J 6 bases, with 15 bases left between them. Germline lookup yields CDR1 SGHAT and CDR2 FQNNGV. The CDR3 extends over 15 amino acids. The CDR3 spells CASSLATVAPNGYTF. As DNA, the CDR3 is TGTGCCAGCAGCTTAGCTACGGTGGCACCGAATGGCTACACCTTC.

The chain links TRBV28 to TRBJ2-7; D is tentatively TRBD1 or TRBD2 (6 bases each). CDR1 and CDR2 from the germline V gene are MDHEN and SYDVKM. The CDR3 is 15 amino acids. Trimming shortened V by 0 bases and J by 4 bases, and 13 bases separated the two germline ends. In nucleotides, the CDR3 is TGTGCCAGCAGTTTATGGAGGGGGGCACTTTACGAGCAGTACTTC. Translating it yields CASSLWRGALYEQYF.

This clone was found once. The genes are TRBV2 and TRBJ2-1, with D perhaps matching TRBD1 (6 bases). The CDR3 extends over 13 amino acids. Trimming removed 7 bases from V and 2 bases from J, with 9 bases in between. CDR1 is SNHLY, CDR2 FYNNEI, per germline. The CDR3 nucleotides read TGTGCCAGCACGTGGGACACCTACAATGAGCAGTTCTTC. Protein sequence: CASTWDTYNEQFF.

On this clone itself: Other DNA sequences in the same sample also yield this CDR3. The CDR3: CASSSGLAEETQYF. Written as DNA, the CDR3 is TGCGCCAGCAGTTCGGGACTAGCGGAAGAGACCCAGTACTTC. The V call is TRBV5-1, the J call TRBJ2-5; the match to TRBD2 covers 11 bases. The V gene end was trimmed by 5 bases and the J gene end by 3 bases; junction bases not matched to a gene: 3. The CDR3 runs 14 residues. Germline loops: CDR1 SGHRS, CDR2 YFSETQ. The whole variable domain, filled in from reference TRBV5-1 and TRBJ2-5, reads KAGVTQTPRYLIKTRGQQVTLSCSPISGHRSVSWYQQTPGQGLQFLFEYFSETQRNKGNFPGRFSGRQFSNSRSEMNVSTLELGDSALYLCASSSGLAEETQYFGPGTRLLVL.

V and J are TRBV4-3 and TRBJ2-3; TRBD1 or TRBD2 may be the D gene (6 bases each). This CDR3 has 16 amino acids. The V gene lost 2 bases and the J gene lost 5 bases, with 17 bases spanning the gap. The germline V gene has CDR1 LGHNA and CDR2 YSLEER. The CDR3 protein is CASSQMGGGVVDTQYF. DNA for the CDR3: TGCGCCAGCAGCCAAATGGGGGGCGGCGTGGTAGATACGCAGTATTTT.

Concerning this clone: This CDR3 is also generated by other DNA sequences in the sample. The CDR3 here is CASSVGGYNQPQHF. The CDR3 nucleotides read TGTGCCAGCAGCGTTGGCGGATATAATCAGCCCCAGCATTTT. V usage is TRBV9 and J usage is TRBJ1-5; no reliable D call. V was clipped by 2 bases and J by 4 bases, with 10 bases between them. This CDR3 has 14 residues. Germline V gene data show CDR1 as SGDLS and CDR2 as YYNGEE. The full variable domain, with the rest looked up from reference TRBV9 and TRBJ1-5, is DSGVTQTPKHLITATGQRVTLRCSPRSGDLSVYWYQQSLDQGLQFLIQYYNGEERAKGNILERFSAQQFPDLHSELNLSSLELGDSALYFCASSVGGYNQPQHFGDGTRLSIL.

The rearrangement joins TRBV19 to TRBJ2-7; TRBD2 matches at 8 bases. From germline, CDR1 is LNHDA and CDR2 SQIVND (reference sequence). V shed 3 bases, J shed 2 bases, and the junction held 9 bases outside the gene matches. This CDR3 is 16 amino acids long. The CDR3 protein is CASSISSSGPTYEQYF. CDR3 nucleotide sequence: TGTGCCAGTAGTATTTCCTCTAGCGGGCCAACCTACGAGCAGTACTTC.

This chain connects TRBV28 to TRBJ1-1, with D perhaps matching TRBD1 (5 bases). V lost 8 bases to trimming and J lost 8 bases, with 9 bases between them. This CDR3 is 10 amino acids long. In germline, CDR1 is MDHEN, CDR2 SYDVKM. Here the CDR3 reads CASVGLEAFF. Here the CDR3 DNA reads TGTGCCAGCGTGGGGCTAGAAGCTTTCTTT.

This clone has a handful of counts. The rearrangement uses TRBV7-9 and TRBJ2-2; D is possibly TRBD1 (6 bases). The V end was cut by 4 bases, the J end by 6 bases, with 9 bases between. CDR3 length equals 13 residues. CDR1 SEHNR and CDR2 FQNEAQ come from the germline V gene (reference sequence). In nucleotides, the CDR3 is TGTGCCAGCAGCTACAGGGCGGCCGGGGAGCTGTTTTTT. It translates to CASSYRAAGELFF.

The chain couples TRBV6-5 to TRBJ2-7; unclear D gene. Trimming removed 4 bases at V and 1 base at J, with 5 bases between. CDR1 MNHEY and CDR2 SVGAGI come from the germline V gene. The CDR3 sequence is 12 residues long. DNA for the CDR3: TGTGCCAGCAGTTGGCAGTCCTACGAGCAGTACTTC. It encodes CASSWQSYEQYF.

This sequence joins TRBV28 and TRBJ2-3; TRBD2 might be the D (5 bases). The CDR3 totals 16 residues. V lost 2 bases, J lost 4 bases, and 16 bases lay in between. The germline CDR1 and CDR2 sequences are MDHEN and SYDVKM. The DNA for the CDR3 is TGTGCCAGCAGTTTACAGGCGGGTTACCCTCCAGATACGCAGTATTTT. Translation gives CASSLQAGYPPDTQYF.

To note about this clone: The sample contains more than one DNA sequence encoding this CDR3. The rearrangement joins TRBV5-1 to TRBJ2-3; a possible D gene is TRBD2 (6 bases). The CDR3 is 15 residues long. Germline V CDR1 and CDR2: SGHRS, YFSETQ. V was trimmed by 2 bases and J by 0 bases, leaving 10 bases between them. CDR3 nucleotides: TGCGCCAGCAGCTTTAGCGGATCTAGCACAGATACGCAGTATTTT. Its translation is CASSFSGSSTDTQYF.

This clone was seen more than once but under ten times. The chain links TRBV6-5 to TRBJ1-2, with unresolved D. CDR1 MNHEY and CDR2 SVGAGI come from the germline V gene. The CDR3 sequence is 13 residues long. V shed 5 bases and J shed 3 bases, with 10 bases lying between them. CDR3 DNA sequence: TGTGCCAGCAGTCCCACAGCATACTATGGCTACACCTTC. Translation gives CASSPTAYYGYTF.

CDR3 residues: CASSLQQGYEQYF. CDR3 nucleotide sequence: TGTGCCAGCTCACTGCAGCAGGGCTACGAGCAGTACTTC. The J gene is TRBJ2-7, the V gene TRBV18; D possibly corresponds to TRBD1 (5 bases). Germline values: CDR1 KGHSH, CDR2 LQKENI. The CDR3 runs to 13 residues. With 4 bases removed from V and 3 bases from J, the gap between germline ends came to 10 bases.

The chain employs TRBV6-5 and TRBJ2-1, with D unresolved. Germline V lookup: CDR1 MNHEY, CDR2 SVGAGI. This CDR3 region has 15 residues. V was trimmed by 2 bases and J by 1 base, leaving 9 bases between them. The chain's CDR3 is CASSYRLGSYNEQFF. CDR3 DNA: TGTGCCAGCAGTTACCGTCTTGGTTCCTACAATGAGCAGTTCTTC.

The chain recombines TRBV5-1 with TRBJ2-7, with D perhaps matching TRBD2 (5 bases). With 1 base removed from V and 5 bases from J, the gap between germline ends came to 13 bases. CDR1 and CDR2 (germline): SGHRS, YFSETQ. The CDR3 runs to 14 residues. CDR3 protein: CASSLNFAGHEQYF. In DNA form, the CDR3 reads TGCGCCAGCAGCTTGAATTTCGCGGGCCACGAGCAGTACTTC.